Below, 3 T cell receptor beta chains from the same sample are listed, as sequenced in a study of regulatory T cells in long-lasting Graves disease. As to time point: persistent/refractory GD, antithyroid drugs over 5 years with positive TRAb. Extracted RNA from PBMCs served as the source of the TCR library. Arm-PCR with iRepertoire HTBI primers amplified the CDR3 regions for these TCR beta libraries. TCRdb re-called the multiplex PCR reads through MiXCR, storing one row per CDR3 protein. This table holds about 470,000 distinct CDR3 sequences, about 20% found once. Sequences were derived from peripheral blood mononuclear cells (PBMCs), sampled when the disease was refractory, from a patient treated with antithyroid drugs. These receptors were collected from a female donor with Graves disease.

This clonotype was detected ten times or more. The chain combines TRBV2 with TRBJ2-5; the D gene is possibly TRBD1 (6 bases). This CDR3 has 17 residues. Trimming left V 2 bases short and J 5 bases short, with 21 bases between. Germline-derived CDR1 and CDR2 are SNHLY and FYNNEI. The CDR3 DNA follows: TGTGCCAGCAGTGAACGCTTATCGAGTAGGGGGTCGGAGACCCAGTACTTC. Its protein is CASSERLSSRGSETQYF.

The chain has TRBV27 and TRBJ2-7, with no clear D. The CDR3 has 15 amino acids. Trimming took off 0 bases at V and 6 bases at J, with 15 bases between the two ends. CDR1 and CDR2 (germline): MNHEY, SMNVEV (reference sequence). The CDR3 loop reads CASSLSDVRSSEQYF. The CDR3 DNA sequence: TGTGCCAGCAGTTTATCGGACGTCAGGAGCAGCGAGCAGTACTTC.

This chain connects TRBV7-6 to TRBJ1-6, with D maybe TRBD1 (6 bases). This CDR3 is built from 16 residues. The V and J ends lost 5 bases and 3 bases respectively, with 14 bases between them. Per the germline V gene, CDR1 is SGHVS and CDR2 is FNYEAQ. DNA of the CDR3: TGTGCCAGCAGCCCAGGGGTCAGGGACTATAATTCACCCCTCCACTTT. It translates to CASSPGVRDYNSPLHF.